This T cell receptor (beta chain) was identified in a study of cytomegalovirus exposure and HLA in healthy donors. Regarding the study as a whole: Per published reports, the classifier diagnosed cytomegalovirus status with high specificity and sensitivity. The study put 150 or so TCR beta chains on its list as cytomegalovirus-associated.

The CDR3 runs 14 residues. CDR1 and CDR2 (germline): SNHLY, FYNNEI. V shed 6 bases and J 8 bases; nucleotides not matched to a gene: 11. The PCR contained 60 Vbeta and 13 Jbeta primers. Original handling: Tens of millions of unique TCR beta chains, some 10 million of them shared, were counted by a later analysis. The repertoire was sequenced with immunoSEQ multiplex PCR; TCRdb's copy has only in-frame clones and lacks some. V and J calls and clone size are given by that table; D and trimming were obtained from the DNA. The data show about 160,000 clones, around 86% seen once. A word on this clone: Antigen: not known.

The gene calls are TRBV2 and TRBJ1-2, with TRBD1 identical over 8 bases. The sequence was obtained from a human donor in good health. Sequencing was done on a sample of PBMCs. CDR3: CASRDTDRVKGYTF. Here the CDR3 DNA reads TGTGCCAGCAGAGACACGGACAGGGTGAAAGGCTACACCTTC.